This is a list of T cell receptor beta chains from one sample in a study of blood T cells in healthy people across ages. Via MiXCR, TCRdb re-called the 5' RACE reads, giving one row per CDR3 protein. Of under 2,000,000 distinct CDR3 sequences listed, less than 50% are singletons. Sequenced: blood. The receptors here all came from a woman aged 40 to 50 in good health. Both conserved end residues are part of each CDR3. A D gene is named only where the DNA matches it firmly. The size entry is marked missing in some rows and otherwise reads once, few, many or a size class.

CASSLIGDGGWQPQHF TGTGCCAGCAGTTTAATAGGAGACGGGGGTTGGCAGCCCCAGCATTTT - - TRBJ1-5 TRBV28
CASSLMVGQIQETQYF TGTGCCAGCAGCTTAATGGTTGGGCAGATACAAGAGACCCAGTACTTC - few TRBJ2-5 TRBV7-9
CASSPEWEQYF TGTGCCAGCAGTCCTGAGTGGGAGCAGTACTTC - - TRBJ2-7 TRBV12-3/TRBV12-4
CASSLQTNSWTDTQYF TGTGCCAGCAGCTTACAGACCAATAGCTGGACAGATACGCAGTATTTT - once TRBJ2-3 TRBV11-2
CASSETGTRASGANVLTF TGTGCCAGCAGCGAGACCGGGACTAGGGCTTCTGGGGCCAACGTCCTGACTTTC TRBD2 - TRBJ2-6 TRBV6-1
CASSRQAGSFRDEQYF TGTGCCAGCAGTCGTCAAGCCGGGTCTTTCCGCGACGAGCAGTACTTC - - TRBJ2-7 TRBV6-5
CASSASATSGYQETQYF TGCGCCAGCAGTGCAAGTGCGACTAGCGGATACCAAGAGACCCAGTACTTC TRBD2 - TRBJ2-5 TRBV10-2
CSVVGQGSYNEQFF TGCAGCGTTGTCGGACAGGGGTCCTACAATGAGCAGTTCTTC TRBD1 many TRBJ2-1 TRBV29-1
CASSARTDAYNEQFF TGTGCCAGCAGCGCCCGGACGGATGCCTACAATGAGCAGTTCTTC - - TRBJ2-1 TRBV9
CASSLDSPNEEQYF TGCGCCAGCAGCTTGGACAGCCCGAATGAGGAGCAGTACTTC - - TRBJ2-7 TRBV5-1
CASSPPGQGAFDEQYF TGTGCCAGCAGCCCGCCCGGACAGGGGGCTTTCGACGAGCAGTACTTC TRBD1 - TRBJ2-7 TRBV7-9
CSARGGAGKSSYNEQFF TGCAGTGCTAGAGGGGGGGCCGGCAAGAGCTCCTACAATGAGCAGTTCTTC - - TRBJ2-1 TRBV20-1
CASSYPNVAGGHNEQFF TGTGCCAGCAGTTACCCAAATGTGGCGGGGGGTCACAATGAGCAGTTCTTC TRBD2 - TRBJ2-1 TRBV6-5
CSAQRASTQETQYF TGCAGTGCTCAACGGGCCAGCACCCAAGAGACCCAGTACTTC - few TRBJ2-5 TRBV20-1
CASSQDAGVAKNIQYF TGTGCCAGCAGCCAAGACGCGGGAGTAGCCAAAAACATTCAGTACTTC TRBD2 once TRBJ2-4 TRBV3-1
CATSAMTENIQYF TGTGCCACCAGTGCCATGACTGAAAACATTCAGTACTTC - - TRBJ2-4 TRBV24-1
CASTNPIRFLQETQYF TGTGCCAGCACCAACCCGATAAGGTTTCTCCAAGAGACCCAGTACTTC - few TRBJ2-5 TRBV7-8
CASTPRLAGDTDTQYF TGTGCCAGTACTCCGAGACTAGCGGGGGACACAGATACGCAGTATTTT TRBD2 few TRBJ2-3 TRBV19
CASSYLGPPYNEQFF TGTGCCAGCAGTTACCTGGGACCCCCGTACAATGAGCAGTTCTTC - - TRBJ2-1 TRBV6-5
CTSSLGRGLETQYF TGCACCAGCAGCTTGGGAAGGGGGCTTGAGACCCAGTACTTC TRBD1 - TRBJ2-5 TRBV5-1
CASSRDSLIERYGYTF TGTGCCAGCAGTCGGGACAGCCTCATAGAGAGGTATGGCTACACCTTC TRBD1 - TRBJ1-2 TRBV2
CASSLEQTSEQYF TGTGCCAGCAGTTTAGAACAGACGTCGGAGCAGTACTTC - few TRBJ2-7 TRBV12-3/TRBV12-4
CSARASNRGSYNEQFF TGCAGTGCTCGTGCCTCAAACAGGGGCTCCTACAATGAGCAGTTCTTC TRBD1 - TRBJ2-1 TRBV20-1
CASSQGGAAFF TGTGCCAGCAGCCAAGGAGGGGCAGCTTTCTTT - - TRBJ1-1 TRBV3-1
CASTNRENEQFF TGTGCCAGCACAAACAGGGAAAATGAGCAGTTCTTC - - TRBJ2-1 TRBV27
CASSYFEDRDYQETQFF TGTGCCAGCAGTTACTTCGAGGACAGAGACTACCAAGAGACCCAGTTCTTC - - TRBJ2-1 TRBV6-5
CASSETGDPNQETQYF TGTGCCAGCTCAGAGACAGGGGATCCCAACCAAGAGACCCAGTACTTC TRBD1 - TRBJ2-5 TRBV18